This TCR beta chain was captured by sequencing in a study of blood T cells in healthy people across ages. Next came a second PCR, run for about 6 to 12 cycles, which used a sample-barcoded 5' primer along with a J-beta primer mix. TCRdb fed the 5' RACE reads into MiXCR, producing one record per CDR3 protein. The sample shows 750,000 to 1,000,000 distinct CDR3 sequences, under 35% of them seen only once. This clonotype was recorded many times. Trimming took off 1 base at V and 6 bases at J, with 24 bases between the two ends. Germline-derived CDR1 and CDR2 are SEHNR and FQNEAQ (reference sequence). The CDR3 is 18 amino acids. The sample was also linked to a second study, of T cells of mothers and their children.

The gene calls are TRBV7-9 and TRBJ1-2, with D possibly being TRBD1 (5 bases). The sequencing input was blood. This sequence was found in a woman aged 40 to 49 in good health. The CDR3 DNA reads TGTGCCAGCAGCTTAGATCCGGGCAGGGTGCAATCAATTCATGGCTACACCTTC. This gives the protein CASSLDPGRVQSIHGYTF. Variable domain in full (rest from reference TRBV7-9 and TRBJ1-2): DTGVSQNPRHKITKRGQNVTFRCDPISEHNRLYWYRQTLGQGPEFLTYFQNEAQLEKSRLLSDRFSAERPKGSFSTLEIQRTEQGDSAMYLCASSLDPGRVQSIHGYTFGSGTRLTVV.